This entry features one T cell receptor beta chain sequence. Its antigen specificity is not known. Per-base quality was not reported, and no clone a single base away is much larger than it. Trimming at the junction amounts to 4 bases on V and 0 bases on J, and the germline ends lie 7 bases apart. The CDR3 numbers 15 residues from cysteine through phenylalanine. Solely the CDR3 DNA is kept, with 45 bases framed from the first base. For CDR1 and CDR2, the germline V gene lists SNHLY and FYNNEI. Amplification of TCR beta CDR3 regions was carried out from RNA transcripts. The first round of RT-PCR for the TCR CDR3 was performed with the HTBI primer set and the Qiagen OneStep RT-PCR kit. The libraries were constructed in a second round of multiplex PCR and then size-selected and purified. Libraries were sequenced paired-end with 100 bp reads on an Illumina HiSeq2000. The original methods were these. SOAPnuke was used to process the raw data, throwing out any read that contained adapters or uncalled bases, had a mean Phred below 15, or lacked an exact constant-primer or identifier match. COPE v1.2.5 was used to merge high-quality paired reads, and clonotypes were defined as unique nucleotide sequences. Clonotypes were aligned to IMGT TRBV, TRBD and TRBJ reference segments using MiTCR v1.1. Analysis was restricted to V-J combinations with a frequency above 0.0001, which covered roughly 99% of repertoires. The TCS score was defined as F50 (clonal expansion) divided by E x V (chaos), with BLOSUM62-based TCRdist calculated between CDR3 peptides within each V-J. Welch's t-statistics and random forest reduced roughly 540 V-J features to 13, which were used in a naive Bayes classifier (R e1071). TCRdb reworked the public reads: Q25 trimming with fastp, MiXCR clone assembly, productive beta chains retained. Rows matching on CDR3 protein sequence are summarized as one entry with the most common DNA and genes. TCRdb, not the authors, supplied the V and J calls. The sample data list 700,000 or so distinct CDR3 sequences, and over 15% of these were observed just once. Approximately 8.4% of the sample comes from the top ten.

The data are from a study of T cells in Graves' hyperthyroidism and ophthalmopathy (dated by TCRdb to between 2018 and 2021). Looking at the study overall: Peripheral blood samples were taken at initial diagnosis, before any treatment was given. In six Graves' hyperthyroidism patients, the study also compared T-cell repertoires from thyroid tissue with T-cell repertoires from blood. To identify TCR V-J signatures that set the groups apart, the researchers used a discovery cohort of more than 95 patients, made up of around 40 with Graves' ophthalmopathy and 57 with stable Graves' hyperthyroidism. Whether ophthalmopathy could be predicted prospectively was tested in an independent validation cohort made up of under 20 hyperthyroidism patients plus 17 patients who later progressed to ophthalmopathy. The paper describes TCR Vbeta CDR3 sequencing of around 140 peripheral blood samples, made up of 43 ophthalmopathy patients, 70 to 75 hyperthyroidism patients and around 17 progressor patients. Following sampling, methimazole starting at 30 mg daily was given to hyperthyroidism patients, and high-dose intravenous methylprednisolone was given to ophthalmopathy patients. The 75 to 100 discovery patients were randomly divided into training and test sets at a 7:3 ratio. Overall study outcomes, separate from this receptor: In validation, the model predicted progression to ophthalmopathy a median of approximately 6.6 months before onset, with over 55% sensitivity and almost 75% specificity. Ophthalmopathy was separated from stable hyperthyroidism by a 13 V-J signature model, with around 88% sensitivity and about 84% specificity obtained in cross-validation and 80%/75% obtained in testing. No statistical method was used to set the sample size in advance, and investigators knew the group allocation. Most expanded thyroid clonotypes (frequency above 0.001) were also detected in blood, a finding suggesting that blood repertoires may reflect thyroid immune responses.

A patient counted as having stable Graves' hyperthyroidism if no progression to ophthalmopathy occurred over 18 months of follow-up. The hyperthyroidism patients were between 18 and 65 years old and newly diagnosed, with a disease duration of less than 2 months. The study excluded patients with uncontrolled infections, other autoimmune diseases, pregnancy or lactation. Clinical symptoms, serum thyroxine and TRAb, thyroid ultrasound, and orbital computed tomography formed the basis for the diagnoses. Ficoll-Paque density gradient centrifugation was used to isolate PBMCs from around 10 ml of fresh peripheral blood. Trizol reagent was used to extract total RNA, and RNA quality was then checked on an Agilent 2100 Bioanalyzer.

The source is a man between 18 and 35 years old with Graves' hyperthyroidism. The rearrangement joined TRBV2 to TRBJ2-6, with the D gene uncertain. The sequenced material came from blood. The CDR3 corresponds to CASSGTASGANVLTF. The nucleotide sequence is TGTGCCAGCAGTGGTACAGCCTCTGGGGCCAACGTCCTGACTTTC.